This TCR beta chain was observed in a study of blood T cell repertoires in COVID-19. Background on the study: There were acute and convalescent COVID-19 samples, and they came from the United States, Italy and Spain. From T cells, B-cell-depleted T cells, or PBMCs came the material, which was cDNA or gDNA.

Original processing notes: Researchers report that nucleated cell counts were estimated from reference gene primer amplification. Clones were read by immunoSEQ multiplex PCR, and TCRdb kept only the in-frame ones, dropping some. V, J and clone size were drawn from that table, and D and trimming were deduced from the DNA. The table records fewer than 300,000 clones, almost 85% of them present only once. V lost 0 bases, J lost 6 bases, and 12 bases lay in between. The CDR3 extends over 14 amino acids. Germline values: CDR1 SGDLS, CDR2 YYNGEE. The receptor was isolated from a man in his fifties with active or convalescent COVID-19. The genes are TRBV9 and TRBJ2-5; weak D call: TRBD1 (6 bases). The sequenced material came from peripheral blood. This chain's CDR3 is CASSVGGGSKTQYF. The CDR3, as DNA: TGTGCCAGCAGCGTAGGAGGGGGTTCGAAGACCCAGTACTTC.